The next 17 T cell receptor beta chains were all read from a single sample in a study of cytomegalovirus exposure and HLA in healthy donors (TCRdb year 2017). Library construction relied on the immunoSEQ multiplex PCR assay. For the multiplex PCR, a mixture combining 60 forward primers for TCR Vbeta segments and 13 reverse primers for TCR Jbeta segments was used. Here the immuneACCESS table is served through TCRdb, limited to in-frame sequences with V and J called. Missing clones are a known gap in these copies; in checked studies unresolved V genes cover under half, and the rest lacks a known reason. The sample contains some 180,000 clones, more than 65% of them found a single time. The ten largest make up about 3% of the sample. What was sequenced was PBMCs. Source of these receptors: a man in his forties or fifties in good health and CMV-seropositive.

The gene calls are TRBV7-6 and TRBJ2-7; perhaps TRBD2 as D (7 bases). The CDR3 runs 14 residues. The ends were cut back, 1 base at V and 9 bases at J, with 16 bases in the middle. Germline CDR1 reads SGHVS; CDR2 reads FNYEAQ. The CDR3 is CASSLEVGGGGQYF. The CDR3 DNA reads as TGTGCCAGCAGCTTAGAAGTGGGAGGGGGGGGGCAGTACTTC. The variable domain in full, with the rest retrieved from reference TRBV7-6 and TRBJ2-7, is GAGVSQSPRYKVTKRGQDVALRCDPISGHVSLYWYRQALGQGPEFLTYFNYEAQQDKSGLPNDRFSAERPEGSISTLTIQRTEQRDSAMYRCASSLEVGGGGQYFGPGTRLTVT.

This chain joins TRBV6-6 and TRBJ1-4; the match to TRBD1 covers 7 bases. The CDR3 has 15 residues. The trim removed 7 bases at V and 4 bases at J, leaving 9 bases unmatched. Germline CDR1 and CDR2: MNHNY and SVGAGI (reference sequence). Written as DNA, the CDR3 is TGTGCCAGCAACTCCGGCCGGGACAGTAATGAAAAACTGTTTTTT. Its protein product is CASNSGRDSNEKLFF.

The J gene is TRBJ2-3, the V gene TRBV4-1; 9 nucleotides align to TRBD2. Germline values: CDR1 MGHRA, CDR2 YSYEKL. The CDR3 length is 16 residues. The V and J ends lost 4 bases and 5 bases, in that order; junction bases with no gene match: 10. CDR3 residues: CASSPGGSGSVDTQYF. In DNA, the CDR3 is TGCGCCAGCAGCCCCGGGGGTAGCGGGAGCGTAGATACGCAGTATTTT.

The rearrangement links TRBV6-1 to TRBJ1-4; maybe TRBD1 (5 bases). The germline gives CDR1 MNHNS, CDR2 SASEGT. V lost 2 bases and J 6 bases, leaving 10 bases between the germline ends. The CDR3 spans 14 residues. The CDR3 bases are TGTGCCAGCAGTGAACAGGGTAGGGATGAAAAACTGTTTTTT. Its translation: CASSEQGRDEKLFF.

The chain is built from TRBV5-1 and TRBJ1-5, with D hard to call. Germline assignment: CDR1 SGHRS and CDR2 YFSETQ. This CDR3 comprises 16 residues. V dropped 4 bases and J dropped 0 bases, with 14 bases sitting between them. CDR3 sequence: CASSQDGIYSNQPQHF. The CDR3 nucleotides read TGCGCCAGCAGCCAGGACGGGATTTATAGCAATCAGCCCCAGCATTTT.

The rearrangement links TRBV2 to TRBJ2-1; a weak D match, TRBD2 (6 bases). Trimming pared 0 bases from V and 3 bases from J, leaving 15 bases between. Germline CDR1 and CDR2: SNHLY and FYNNEI. This CDR3 spans 17 amino acids. CDR3 region: CASSEARWRGFYNEQFF. The DNA for the CDR3 is TGTGCCAGCAGTGAAGCAAGGTGGCGGGGTTTCTACAATGAGCAGTTCTTC. Looking up the rest from reference TRBV2 and TRBJ2-1 gives the full variable domain: EPEVTQTPSHQVTQMGQEVILRCVPISNHLYFYWYRQILGQKVEFLVSFYNNEISEKSEIFDDQFSVERPDGSNFTLKIRSTKLEDSAMYFCASSEARWRGFYNEQFFGPGTRLTVL.

In regard to this clone: The sample has other DNA sequences that encode this CDR3 too. The chain joins TRBV5-1 to TRBJ2-1; 9 nucleotides line up with TRBD1. The V and J ends lost 5 bases and 4 bases, in that order; junction bases with no gene match: 7. This CDR3 region has 15 residues. Germline V gene sequence: CDR1 SGHRS, CDR2 YFSETQ. CDR3 coding DNA: TGCGCCAGCAGTCCCGGGACAGGGCCTTACAATGAGCAGTTCTTC. It codes for CASSPGTGPYNEQFF.

The chain combines TRBV7-9 with TRBJ2-7; D not certain. Germline CDR1 and CDR2: SEHNR and FQNEAQ (reference sequence). V was clipped by 1 base and J by 4 bases, with 5 bases between them. The CDR3 extends over 12 amino acids. The CDR3 sequence is CASSLVRYEQYF. In DNA form, the CDR3 reads TGTGCCAGCAGCTTAGTTCGGTACGAGCAGTACTTC.

The chain is built from TRBV21-1 and TRBJ2-7; the tabulated D call, TRBD2, remains unverified against the DNA. TRBV21-1 is a listed pseudogene. The CDR3 contains 14 residues. The CDR3 DNA reads TGTGCCAGCAGCAAAGGACTAGCGGGCTACGAGCAGTACTTC. Its translation: CASSKGLAGYEQYF.

This rearrangement joins TRBV6-6 to TRBJ2-5, with D uncertain. The V end lost 4 bases, the J end lost 2 bases, and 11 bases lay between the germline ends. Germline values: CDR1 MNHNY, CDR2 SVGAGI (reference sequence). CDR3 length: 14 residues. The CDR3 DNA reads TGTGCCAGCAGTTCCCCCGACATTCAAGAGACCCAGTACTTC. It encodes CASSSPDIQETQYF.

V and J are TRBV4-1 and TRBJ2-3, with 12 bases fitting TRBD2. Germline V gene sequence: CDR1 MGHRA, CDR2 YSYEKL. CDR3 length: 16 amino acids. The J segment lost 3 bases and the V segment lost 3 bases, leaving 4 bases of the junction unmatched. Written as DNA, the CDR3 is TGCGCCAGCAGCCAGGGGACTAGCGGGCGAACAGATACGCAGTATTTT. Its translation is CASSQGTSGRTDTQYF.

V gene TRBV11-3 combines with J gene TRBJ2-3; D unresolved. CDR1 is SGHNT, CDR2 YENEEA, per germline. There are 13 residues in the CDR3. The V gene lost 3 bases and the J gene lost 2 bases, with 6 bases spanning the gap. The CDR3, as DNA: TGTGCCAGCAGCTTTACGGTCACAGATACGCAGTATTTT. Encoded protein: CASSFTVTDTQYF.

The genes are TRBV5-3 and TRBJ2-7, with TRBD2 matching over 15 bases. TRBV5-3 is an ORF; its function is uncertain. The CDR3 has 16 residues. V was clipped by 9 bases and J by 2 bases; unmatched bases: 9. CDR3 sequence: CAIPGLAGGRPYEQYF. The DNA of the CDR3 is TGTGCCATCCCGGGACTAGCGGGAGGAAGACCCTACGAGCAGTACTTC.

The V call is TRBV19, the J call TRBJ2-7, with D possibly being TRBD1 (5 bases). There are 16 residues in the CDR3. V gave up 5 bases and J gave up 0 bases, with 17 bases separating them. Germline CDR1 is LNHDA and CDR2 is SQIVND (reference sequence). The CDR3 loop reads CASSVTGVVSSYEQYF. The CDR3, as DNA: TGTGCCAGTAGTGTTACAGGCGTCGTTAGCTCCTACGAGCAGTACTTC.

The CDR3 spells CASSPNNWYYNEQFF. The CDR3 bases are TGTGCCAGCAGCCCTAATAATTGGTATTACAATGAGCAGTTCTTC. The chain employs TRBV7-3 and TRBJ2-1; D unclear. Germline V gene lookup returns CDR1 SGHTA and CDR2 FQGTGA. V was clipped by 5 bases and J by 4 bases, with 15 bases between them. The CDR3 covers 15 residues.

The chain couples TRBV5-1 to TRBJ1-1; D is perhaps TRBD1 (6 bases). Trimming pared 0 bases from V and 6 bases from J, leaving 12 bases between. Germline V gene sequence: CDR1 SGHRS, CDR2 YFSETQ. This CDR3 spans 14 amino acids. The CDR3 reads CASSLVQGHAEAFF. The CDR3 DNA reads as TGCGCCAGCAGCTTGGTGCAGGGGCATGCTGAAGCTTTCTTT.

The chain joins TRBV2 to TRBJ2-7, with 9 bases that match TRBD1. Looked up from germline, CDR1 is SNHLY and CDR2 is FYNNEI. Trimming removed 4 bases from V and 6 bases from J; junction bases left unmatched: 16. The CDR3 sequence is 17 residues long. In nucleotides, the CDR3 is TGTGCCAGCAGTGTCCCCCGGCGGGACAGGGTTACGGGCGAGCAGTACTTC. Its translation is CASSVPRRDRVTGEQYF.